This record covers a single T cell receptor beta chain. This sample was included in a study of cytomegalovirus exposure and HLA in healthy donors. Per the germline V gene, CDR1 is SEHNR and CDR2 is FQNEAQ (reference sequence). The CDR3 spans 14 residues. Trimming shortened V by 4 bases and J by 8 bases, and 14 bases separated the two germline ends. It was with 60 Vbeta and 13 Jbeta primers that the PCR ran. The method was immunoSEQ multiplex PCR; TCRdb's version includes in-frame clones alone and lacks a portion of them. The data hold some 150,000 clones, with about 82% observed a single time. Input material: PBMCs. This TCR was recovered from a woman in her 30s in good health and CMV-seropositive. The chain recombines TRBV7-9 with TRBJ1-4; possible D gene TRBD1, 5 bases. The CDR3 is CASSYMRQGEKLFF. The CDR3 DNA is TGTGCCAGCAGCTATATGAGGCAGGGCGAAAAACTGTTTTTT.